The 8 T cell receptor beta chains listed next were all sequenced from one sample in a study of blood T cells in healthy people across ages. The authors ran a second PCR of about 6 to 11 cycles using a sample-barcoded 5' primer and a J-beta primer mix. TCRdb redid the calling of the 5' RACE reads with MiXCR, one entry per CDR3 protein. The sample lists 780,000 or so distinct CDR3 sequences, more than 55% occurring once. Sequencing was carried out using blood. These receptors were obtained from a man aged 40-49 years in good health.

V gene TRBV18 combines with J gene TRBJ2-1; D unclear. This CDR3 is 16 amino acids long. The germline CDR1 and CDR2 sequences are KGHSH and LQKENI. Trimming took 2 bases from V and 7 from J, leaving 18 bases between them. CDR3 protein: CASSPMTALPDNEQFF. The CDR3 DNA sequence: TGTGCCAGCTCACCAATGACCGCCCTTCCCGATAATGAGCAGTTCTTC.

The J gene is TRBJ2-1, the V gene TRBV12-3 or TRBV12-4; D possibly corresponds to TRBD2 (7 bases). CDR3 length: 18 amino acids. The ends were cut back, 7 bases at V and 5 bases at J, with 27 bases in the middle. Here the CDR3 reads CASINDPEGGSANNEQFF. In DNA, the CDR3 is TGTGCCAGCATTAATGACCCTGAGGGGGGGAGTGCTAACAATGAGCAGTTCTTC.

The rearrangement links TRBV6-5 to TRBJ1-5; D might be TRBD1 (5 bases). Germline-derived CDR1 and CDR2 are MNHEY and SVGAGI. Trimming shortened V by 5 bases and J by 5 bases, and 13 bases separated the two germline ends. The length of the CDR3 is 14 residues. CDR3: CASSPGTDYQPQHF. CDR3 sequence (DNA): TGTGCCAGCAGTCCCGGGACCGACTATCAGCCCCAGCATTTT.

This clonotype was observed a few times. The chain is built from TRBV29-1 and TRBJ2-5, with a weak D call TRBD1 (6 bases). CDR3 length: 13 amino acids. CDR1 and CDR2 from the germline V gene are SQVTM and ANQGSEA. Trimming pared 2 bases from V and 5 bases from J, leaving 12 bases between. The CDR3 DNA is TGCAGCGTTGAATTGGGGGCTGGGGAGACCCAGTACTTC. Amino acid sequence: CSVELGAGETQYF.

This chain connects TRBV20-1 to TRBJ2-1; 9 nucleotides agree with TRBD2. The J segment lost 7 bases and the V segment lost 3 bases, leaving 16 bases of the junction unmatched. Germline V gene sequence: CDR1 DFQATT, CDR2 SNEGSKA (reference sequence). CDR3 length: 17 amino acids. CDR3: CSARRLAGRAVTNEQFF. CDR3 in DNA: TGCAGTGCTAGGCGGCTAGCGGGGAGGGCCGTAACGAATGAGCAGTTCTTC.

The chain couples TRBV20-1 to TRBJ1-1; unclear D gene. V was shortened by 1 base and J by 10 bases, with 16 bases between the two germline ends. CDR1 DFQATT and CDR2 SNEGSKA come from the germline V gene (reference sequence). The CDR3 length is 13 residues. CDR3: CSARGQVGSGAFF. The CDR3 DNA sequence: TGCAGTGCTAGAGGTCAGGTCGGTAGTGGAGCTTTCTTT.

This clonotype appeared a few times. The J gene is TRBJ2-7, the V gene TRBV9; D may be TRBD2 (5 bases). Germline V gives CDR1 SGDLS, CDR2 YYNGEE. The CDR3 covers 15 residues. Trimming stripped 0 bases from V and 2 bases from J, with 12 bases between. This CDR3 is CASSVGEGPTYEQYF. The CDR3 bases are TGTGCCAGCAGCGTAGGTGAGGGCCCAACCTACGAGCAGTACTTC.

This rearrangement joins TRBV20-1 to TRBJ2-3, with TRBD1 matching over 8 bases. CDR3 size: 20 residues. The V gene end was trimmed by 0 bases and the J gene end by 3 bases; junction bases not matched to a gene: 20. Germline V CDR1 and CDR2: DFQATT, SNEGSKA (reference sequence). CDR3 sequence: CSARDLSGQGGTWPTDTQYF. CDR3 sequence (DNA): TGCAGTGCTAGAGATCTGTCAGGACAGGGTGGAACGTGGCCGACAGATACGCAGTATTTT.